This T cell receptor (beta chain) appears in the sequencing data of a study of cytomegalovirus exposure and HLA in healthy donors. Regarding the study as a whole: An analysis done earlier found most TCR beta V segments productive about 87% or about 30% of the time. Fewer N-insertions (relative to the roughly 660-donor mean) were reportedly seen in an Asian-associated ancestry cluster in a later analysis. Association with HLA alleles at 0.05 false discovery rate was found for 15,000 or so TCR beta sequences in a later analysis.

A remark on this clone: Its specificity is unknown.

Primers for the PCR totalled 60 Vbeta and 13 Jbeta. Sequenced by immunoSEQ multiplex PCR; TCRdb stores in-frame clones only, minus some. The sample has about 61,000 clones, about 89% seen once; the top ten hold around 1.5%. This sequence was found in a young man in good health and CMV-seronegative. Input material: PBMCs.

This CDR3 is CASSQDKGGYSDTEAFF. DNA of the CDR3: TGCGCCAGCAGCCAAGATAAGGGAGGGTATTCCGACACTGAAGCTTTCTTT. The J gene is TRBJ1-1, the V gene TRBV4-1; the D is unclear. Trimming shortened V by 0 bases and J by 3 bases, and 17 bases separated the two germline ends. The germline V gene has CDR1 MGHRA and CDR2 YSYEKL. The CDR3 is made up of 17 amino acids.